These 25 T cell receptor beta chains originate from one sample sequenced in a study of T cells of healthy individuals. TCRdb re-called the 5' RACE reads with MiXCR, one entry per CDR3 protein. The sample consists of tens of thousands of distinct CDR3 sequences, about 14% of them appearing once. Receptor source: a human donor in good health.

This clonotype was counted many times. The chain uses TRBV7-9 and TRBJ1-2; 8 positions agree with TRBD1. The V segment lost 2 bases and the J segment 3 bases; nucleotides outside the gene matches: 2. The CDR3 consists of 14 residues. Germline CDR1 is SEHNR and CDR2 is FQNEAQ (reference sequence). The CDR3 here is CASSLNRGDYGYTF. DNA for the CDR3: TGTGCCAGCAGCTTAAACAGGGGGGACTATGGCTACACCTTC.

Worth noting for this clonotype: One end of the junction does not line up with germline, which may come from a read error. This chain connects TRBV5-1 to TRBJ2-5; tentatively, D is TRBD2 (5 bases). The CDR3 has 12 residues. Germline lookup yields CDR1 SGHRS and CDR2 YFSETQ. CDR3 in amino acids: CASSFPGETQYF. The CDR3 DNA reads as TGTGCCAGCAGCTTCCCGGGGGAGACCCAGTACTTC.

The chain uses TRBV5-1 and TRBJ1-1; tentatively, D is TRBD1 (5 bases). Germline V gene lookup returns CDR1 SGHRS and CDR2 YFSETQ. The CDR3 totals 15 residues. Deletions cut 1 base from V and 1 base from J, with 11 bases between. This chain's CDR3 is CASSLYPRENTEAFF. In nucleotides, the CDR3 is TGCGCCAGCAGCTTGTACCCCAGGGAGAACACTGAAGCTTTCTTT.

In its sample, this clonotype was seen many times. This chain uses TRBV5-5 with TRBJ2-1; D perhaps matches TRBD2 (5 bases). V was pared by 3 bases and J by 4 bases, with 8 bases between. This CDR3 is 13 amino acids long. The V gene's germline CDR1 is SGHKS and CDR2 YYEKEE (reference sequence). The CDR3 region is CASSSDFYNEQFF. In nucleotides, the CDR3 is TGTGCCAGCAGCTCGGACTTTTACAATGAGCAGTTCTTC.

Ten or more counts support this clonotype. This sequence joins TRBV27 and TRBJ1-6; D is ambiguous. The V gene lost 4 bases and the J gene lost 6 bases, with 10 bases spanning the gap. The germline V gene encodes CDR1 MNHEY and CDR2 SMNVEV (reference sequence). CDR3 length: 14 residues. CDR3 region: CASSSRSGNSPLHF. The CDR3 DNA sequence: TGTGCCAGCAGTTCGAGGAGTGGTAATTCACCCCTCCACTTT.

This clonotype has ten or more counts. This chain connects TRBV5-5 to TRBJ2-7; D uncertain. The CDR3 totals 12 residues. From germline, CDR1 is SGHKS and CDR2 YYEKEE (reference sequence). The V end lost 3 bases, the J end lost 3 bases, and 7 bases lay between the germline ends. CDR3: CASSWTVYEQYF. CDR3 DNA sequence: TGTGCCAGCAGCTGGACGGTCTACGAGCAGTACTTC.

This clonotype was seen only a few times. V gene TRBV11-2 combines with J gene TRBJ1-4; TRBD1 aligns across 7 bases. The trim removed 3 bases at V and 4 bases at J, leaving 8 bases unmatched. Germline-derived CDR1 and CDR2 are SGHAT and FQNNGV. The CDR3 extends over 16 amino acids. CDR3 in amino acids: CASSFSGTAYNEKLFF. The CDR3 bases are TGTGCCAGCAGCTTTTCCGGGACAGCCTATAATGAAAAACTGTTTTTT.

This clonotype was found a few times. CDR3 sequence reads: CSARPLLAGGRNEQFF. The CDR3 DNA sequence: TGCAGTGCTAGACCTCTACTAGCGGGGGGCCGCAATGAGCAGTTCTTC. This chain connects TRBV20-1 to TRBJ2-1; TRBD2 agrees at 12 bases. The CDR3 has 16 amino acids. Germline lookup yields CDR1 DFQATT and CDR2 SNEGSKA (reference sequence). Trimming removed 2 bases from V and 6 bases from J; junction bases left unmatched: 8.

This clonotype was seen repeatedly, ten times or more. CDR3 DNA sequence: TGCAGTGCGGACGGACTCTTAAACATTCAGTACTTC. Encoded protein: CSADGLLNIQYF. V usage is TRBV20-1 and J usage is TRBJ2-4, with D perhaps matching TRBD2 (5 bases). The CDR3 runs 12 residues. Germline values: CDR1 DFQATT, CDR2 SNEGSKA (reference sequence). With 6 bases removed from V and 6 bases from J, the gap between germline ends came to 12 bases.

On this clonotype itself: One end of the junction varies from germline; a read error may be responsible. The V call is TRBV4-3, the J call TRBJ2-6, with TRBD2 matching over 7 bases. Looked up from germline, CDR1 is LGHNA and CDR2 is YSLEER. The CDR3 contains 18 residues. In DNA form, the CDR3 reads TGCGCCAGCAGCCAAGATGCGTGGGGGGGTACTGGGGCCAACGTCCCGACTTTC. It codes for CASSQDAWGGTGANVPTF.

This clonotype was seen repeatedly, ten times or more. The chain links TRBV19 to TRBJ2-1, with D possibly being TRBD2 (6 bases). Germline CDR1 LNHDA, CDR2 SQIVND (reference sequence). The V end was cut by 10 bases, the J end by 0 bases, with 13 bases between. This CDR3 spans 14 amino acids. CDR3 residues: CATKRRGSYNEQFF. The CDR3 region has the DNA TGTGCCACAAAGAGGAGGGGCTCCTACAATGAGCAGTTCTTC.

The CDR3 bases are TGTGCCTGGAGTCAGACGGCCACCTACGAGCAGTACTTC. Its translation: CAWSQTATYEQYF. V usage is TRBV30 and J usage is TRBJ2-7, with unresolved D. Looked up from germline, CDR1 is GTSNPN and CDR2 is SVGIG (reference sequence). V was shortened by 2 bases and J by 2 bases, with 10 bases between the two germline ends. The CDR3 loop spans 13 amino acids.

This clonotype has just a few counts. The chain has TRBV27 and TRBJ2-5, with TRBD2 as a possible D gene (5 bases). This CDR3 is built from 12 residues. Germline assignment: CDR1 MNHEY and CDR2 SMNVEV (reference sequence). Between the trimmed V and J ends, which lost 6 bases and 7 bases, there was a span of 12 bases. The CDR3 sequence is CASSSDAGTQYF. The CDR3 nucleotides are TGTGCCAGCAGCTCCGACGCGGGGACCCAGTACTTC.

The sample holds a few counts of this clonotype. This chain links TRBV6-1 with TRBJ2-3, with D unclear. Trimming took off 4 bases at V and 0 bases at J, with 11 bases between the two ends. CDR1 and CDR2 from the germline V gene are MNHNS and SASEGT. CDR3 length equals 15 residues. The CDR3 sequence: CASSVGPTSTDTQYF. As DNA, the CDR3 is TGTGCCAGCAGTGTAGGACCGACGAGCACAGATACGCAGTATTTT.

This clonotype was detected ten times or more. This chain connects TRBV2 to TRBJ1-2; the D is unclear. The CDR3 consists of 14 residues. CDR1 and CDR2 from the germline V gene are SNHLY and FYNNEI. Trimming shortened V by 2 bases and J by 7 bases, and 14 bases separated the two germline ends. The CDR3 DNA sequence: TGTGCCAGCAGTGAAAACAACGTACGCCCTGGCTACACCTTC. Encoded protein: CASSENNVRPGYTF.

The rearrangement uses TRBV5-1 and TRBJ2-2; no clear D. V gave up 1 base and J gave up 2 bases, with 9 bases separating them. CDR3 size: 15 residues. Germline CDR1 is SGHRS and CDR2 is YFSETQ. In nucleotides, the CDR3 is TGCGCCAGCAGCTTGCGGACGGAAAACACCGGGGAGCTGTTTTTT. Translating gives CASSLRTENTGELFF. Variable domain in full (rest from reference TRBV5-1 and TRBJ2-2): KAGVTQTPRYLIKTRGQQVTLSCSPISGHRSVSWYQQTPGQGLQFLFEYFSETQRNKGNFPGRFSGRQFSNSRSEMNVSTLELGDSALYLCASSLRTENTGELFFGEGSRLTVL.

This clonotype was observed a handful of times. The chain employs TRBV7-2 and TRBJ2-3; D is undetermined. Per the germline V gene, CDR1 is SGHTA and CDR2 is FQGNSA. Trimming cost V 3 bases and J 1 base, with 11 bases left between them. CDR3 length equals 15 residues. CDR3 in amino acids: CASSFDLLGTDTQYF. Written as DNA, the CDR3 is TGTGCCAGCAGCTTCGACCTCCTAGGCACAGATACGCAGTATTTT.

The CDR3 DNA follows: TGCAGTGCTTATAAGGGCGATAACTATGGCTACACCTTC. Translated, it gives CSAYKGDNYGYTF. The chain joins TRBV20-1 to TRBJ1-2, with D hard to call. This CDR3 is built from 13 residues. The V gene's germline CDR1 is DFQATT and CDR2 SNEGSKA (reference sequence). V was pared by 5 bases and J by 1 base, with 11 bases between.

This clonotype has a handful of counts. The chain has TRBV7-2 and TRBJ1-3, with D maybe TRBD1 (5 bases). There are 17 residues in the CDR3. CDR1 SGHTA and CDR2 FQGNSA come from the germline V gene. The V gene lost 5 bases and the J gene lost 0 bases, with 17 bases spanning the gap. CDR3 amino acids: CASSLTPGALSGNTIYF. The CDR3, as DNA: TGTGCCAGCAGCCTAACGCCCGGGGCTCTCTCTGGAAACACCATATATTTT. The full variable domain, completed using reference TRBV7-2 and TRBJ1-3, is GAGVSQSPSNKVTEKGKDVELRCDPISGHTALYWYRQSLGQGLEFLIYFQGNSAPDKSGLPSDRFSAERTGGSVSTLTIQRTQQEDSAVYLCASSLTPGALSGNTIYFGEGSWLTVV.

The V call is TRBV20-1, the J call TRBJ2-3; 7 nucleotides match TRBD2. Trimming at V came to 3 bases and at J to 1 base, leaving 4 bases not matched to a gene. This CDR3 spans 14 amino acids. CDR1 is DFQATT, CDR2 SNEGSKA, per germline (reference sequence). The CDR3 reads CSASRGSGTDTQYF. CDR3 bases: TGCAGTGCTAGTCGCGGGAGTGGCACAGATACGCAGTATTTT.

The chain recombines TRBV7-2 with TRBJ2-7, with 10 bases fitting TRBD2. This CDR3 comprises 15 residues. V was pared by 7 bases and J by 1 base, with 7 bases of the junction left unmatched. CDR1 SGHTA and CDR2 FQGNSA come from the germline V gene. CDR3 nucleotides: TGTGCCAGCACGACCGGACTAGCGGTTTCCTACGAGCAGTACTTC. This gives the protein CASTTGLAVSYEQYF.

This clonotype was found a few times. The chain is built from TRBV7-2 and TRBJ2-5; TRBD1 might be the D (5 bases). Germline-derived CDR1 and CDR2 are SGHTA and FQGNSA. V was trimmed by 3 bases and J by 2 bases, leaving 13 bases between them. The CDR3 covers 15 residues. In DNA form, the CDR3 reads TGTGCCAGCAGCTTCTTTCTTGGGGCTCAAGAGACCCAGTACTTC. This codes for CASSFFLGAQETQYF.

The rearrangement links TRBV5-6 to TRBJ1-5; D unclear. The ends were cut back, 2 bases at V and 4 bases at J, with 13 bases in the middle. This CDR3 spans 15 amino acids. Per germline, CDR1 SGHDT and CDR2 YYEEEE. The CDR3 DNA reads TGTGCCAGCAGCTTCTACCGGACGGGGAATCAGCCCCAGCATTTT. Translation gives CASSFYRTGNQPQHF.

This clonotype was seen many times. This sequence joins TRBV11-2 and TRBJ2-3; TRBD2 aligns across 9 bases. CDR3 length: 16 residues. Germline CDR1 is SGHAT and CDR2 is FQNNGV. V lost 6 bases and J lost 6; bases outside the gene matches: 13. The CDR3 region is CASRRLAVIRSDTQYF. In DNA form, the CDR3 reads TGTGCCAGCAGACGACTAGCGGTCATACGGAGCGATACGCAGTATTTT.

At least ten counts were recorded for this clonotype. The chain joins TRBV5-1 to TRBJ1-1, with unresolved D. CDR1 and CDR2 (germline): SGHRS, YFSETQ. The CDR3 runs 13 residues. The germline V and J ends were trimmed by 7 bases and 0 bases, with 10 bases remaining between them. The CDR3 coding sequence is TGCGCCAGCTCGGAACAGTTGAACACTGAAGCTTTCTTT. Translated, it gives CASSEQLNTEAFF.